These T cell receptor beta chains were read from a single sample in a study of T cell repertoires in cytomegalovirus infection. TCRdb redid the calling of the reads with MiXCR, one entry per CDR3 protein. The table has 300,000 to 400,000 distinct CDR3 sequences, about 25% seen once; the top ten hold 10% to 15%. These receptors have no identified antigens. This specimen was cultured PBMCs, taken from culture after CMV antigen stimulation. All receptors come from a human donor in good health (CMV status not recorded). Some clones in this sample may be carry-over from other donors' samples. Each CDR3 is given with its conserved first and last residue. The order of the fields is clone size, D gene, V gene, J gene, CDR3 protein, CDR3 DNA. A D gene is named only where the DNA matches it firmly. Clone size is given for some rows only: seen once, a few or many times, or a class if the clone is expanded.

many	NA	TRBV5-5	TRBJ1-5	CASSIQGHQPQHF	TGTGCCAGCAGCATACAGGGTCATCAGCCCCAGCATTTT
many	TRBD1	TRBV7-2	TRBJ1-2	CASSSQGVIRDGYTF	TGTGCCAGCAGCTCCCAGGGGGTTATTAGAGATGGCTACACCTTC
NA	NA	TRBV18	TRBJ1-2	CASSRTRGTGYTF	TGTGCCAGCTCACGGACAAGGGGCACTGGCTACACCTTC
NA	NA	TRBV6-2/TRBV6-3	TRBJ2-2	CASSYFLNQPLATGELFF	TGTGCCAGCAGTTACTTCCTAAACCAACCGCTAGCCACCGGGGAGCTGTTTTTT
NA	NA	TRBV20-1	TRBJ1-1	CSARIGGTNTEAFF	TGCAGTGCTAGGATTGGGGGGACGAACACTGAAGCTTTCTTT
NA	TRBD1	TRBV19	TRBJ1-2	CASSMYLRRTGDGYTF	TGTGCCAGTAGTATGTACCTTCGGCGAACAGGGGATGGCTACACCTTC
NA	NA	TRBV11-2	TRBJ2-2	CASSLDATGELFF	TGTGCCAGCAGCTTAGACGCCACCGGGGAGCTGTTTTTT
NA	TRBD2	TRBV20-1	TRBJ2-5	CSGVASGVWETQYF	TGCAGTGGGGTGGCTAGCGGAGTGTGGGAGACCCAGTACTTC
many	TRBD2	TRBV5-1	TRBJ2-1	CASSPGLADNEQFF	TGTGCCAGCAGCCCCGGGCTAGCGGACAATGAGCAGTTCTTC
many	TRBD2	TRBV7-6	TRBJ2-1	CASSLASGRAFNEQFF	TGTGCCAGCAGCTTAGCTAGCGGGAGGGCCTTCAATGAGCAGTTCTTC
NA	NA	TRBV14	TRBJ2-5	CASSQDLTGGAGQETQYF	TGTGCCAGCAGCCAAGATTTAACTGGGGGGGCCGGGCAAGAGACCCAGTACTTC
many	TRBD1	TRBV7-8	TRBJ2-1	CASSHGTEEQFF	TGTGCCAGCAGCCATGGGACAGAAGAGCAGTTCTTC
NA	TRBD1	TRBV19	TRBJ1-2	CASSARDRANHGYTF	TGTGCCAGTAGTGCCCGGGACAGAGCTAACCATGGCTACACCTTC
NA	NA	TRBV7-9	TRBJ2-3	CASSLTRGVSTDTQYF	TGTGCCAGCAGCCTGACTAGGGGAGTGAGCACAGATACGCAGTATTTT
NA	NA	TRBV11-2	TRBJ1-5	CASSLVSGGKGQPQHF	TGTGCCAGCAGCTTAGTTTCTGGTGGGAAAGGACAGCCCCAGCATTTT
many	TRBD2	TRBV7-2	TRBJ2-7	CASSPGSGSLLGYEQYF	TGTGCCAGCAGCCCAGGAAGCGGGAGCTTACTAGGGTACGAGCAGTACTTC
NA	NA	TRBV19	TRBJ1-1	CASSMGTENTEAFF	TGTGCCAGTAGTATGGGGACGGAGAACACTGAAGCTTTCTTT
NA	NA	TRBV5-1	TRBJ2-3	CASSPTEGWADTQYF	TGCGCCAGCAGCCCCACAGAGGGGTGGGCAGATACGCAGTATTTT
NA	TRBD2	TRBV6-1	TRBJ2-5	CASSHARRVLAGETQYF	TGTGCCAGCAGCCATGCCCGCAGGGTACTAGCGGGGGAGACCCAGTACTTC
few	NA	TRBV6-1	TRBJ2-4	CASSVRPNALNIQYF	TGTGCCAGCAGTGTACGGCCGAACGCCTTGAACATTCAGTACTTC
many	NA	TRBV7-2	TRBJ2-1	CASSLHSAQSSYNEQFF	TGTGCCAGCAGCTTACACAGCGCCCAAAGCTCCTACAATGAGCAGTTCTTC
many	NA	TRBV7-8	TRBJ2-2	CASSLTELVTGELFF	TGTGCCAGCAGCTTAACGGAGCTCGTCACCGGGGAGCTGTTTTTT
NA	NA	TRBV12-3/TRBV12-4	TRBJ2-1	CASSPQSLINEQFF	TGTGCCAGCAGCCCCCAGTCCCTTATCAATGAGCAGTTCTTC
few	NA	TRBV4-1	TRBJ1-6	CASSQDRGRSSYNSPLHF	TGCGCCAGCAGCCAAGATCGTGGGAGGAGCTCCTATAATTCACCCCTCCACTTT
NA	NA	TRBV24-1	TRBJ1-2	CATSDSYDRAAPYGYTF	TGTGCCACCAGTGATTCCTACGATCGGGCCGCCCCCTATGGCTACACCTTC
NA	TRBD1	TRBV12-3/TRBV12-4	TRBJ2-5	CASRYGQGAGETQYF	TGTGCCAGCAGATATGGACAGGGGGCAGGGGAGACCCAGTACTTC
NA	TRBD2	TRBV28	TRBJ2-7	CASSLGGTSGTYEQYF	TGTGCCAGCAGTTTAGGTGGGACTAGCGGCACCTACGAGCAGTACTTC
NA	NA	TRBV28	TRBJ1-4	CASSFPDGARGEKLFF	TGTGCCAGCAGTTTCCCAGATGGGGCCCGAGGAGAAAAACTGTTTTTT
many	TRBD1	TRBV7-2	TRBJ2-3	CASSPQGDRSDTQYF	TGTGCCAGCAGCCCCCAGGGGGATAGATCAGATACGCAGTATTTT
few	NA	TRBV19	TRBJ1-5	CASRQTGFRGNQPQHF	TGTGCCAGTAGACAAACCGGGTTCCGGGGGAATCAGCCCCAGCATTTT